The 20 T cell receptor beta chains below come from one sample, sequenced in a study of OX40 agonist ivuxolimab in advanced cancers. Here immunoSEQ multiplex PCR was the method, and the copy in TCRdb shows in-frame clones only, minus some. Among over 85,000 clones listed, roughly nine tenths were seen once. Sample: CD4+ or CD8+ T cells sorted from blood, taken in a trial of the OX40 agonist ivuxolimab. These receptors were obtained from an adult with an advanced solid tumor such as melanoma, head and neck, liver or kidney cancer.

This chain joins TRBV7-9 and TRBJ2-5, with D possibly being TRBD1 (5 bases). This CDR3 has 13 residues. Germline CDR1 SEHNR, CDR2 FQNEAQ (reference sequence). Trimming pared 6 bases from V and 1 base from J, leaving 9 bases between. The CDR3 nucleotides are TGTGCCAGCAGGCTCAGGGTCCAAGAGACCCAGTACTTC. It specifies CASRLRVQETQYF.

This sequence joins TRBV30 and TRBJ1-1; D not certain. The CDR3 covers 14 residues. Germline-derived CDR1 and CDR2 are GTSNPN and SVGIG (reference sequence). Trimming shortened V by 0 bases and J by 5 bases, and 13 bases separated the two germline ends. CDR3 in DNA: TGTGCCTGGAGTGTACATTCGGGAGTTACTGAAGCTTTCTTT. Translation gives CAWSVHSGVTEAFF.

The chain employs TRBV7-8 and TRBJ1-1; a weak D match, TRBD1 (6 bases). CDR1 SGHVS and CDR2 FQNEAQ come from the germline V gene. The CDR3 is 15 residues long. The V end lost 5 bases, the J end lost 0 bases, and 13 bases lay between the germline ends. As DNA, the CDR3 is TGTGCCAGCAGCCCTAGGGGGGGATTGAACACTGAAGCTTTCTTT. This codes for CASSPRGGLNTEAFF.

The chain joins TRBV6-5 to TRBJ2-7; 7 nucleotides line up with TRBD1. In germline, CDR1 is MNHEY, CDR2 SVGAGI. V lost 7 bases, J lost 5 bases, and 11 bases stayed unmatched. The CDR3 spans 14 residues. As DNA, the CDR3 is TGTGCCAGCAATCCGACAGGGCCAAGGGACGAGCAGTACTTC. Amino acids: CASNPTGPRDEQYF.

V gene TRBV28 combines with J gene TRBJ2-7; 9 nucleotides agree with TRBD2. Per the germline V gene, CDR1 is MDHEN and CDR2 is SYDVKM. The CDR3 sequence is 17 residues long. Germline trimming cut 5 bases from V and 2 bases from J; bases unmatched to any gene: 13. CDR3 nucleotides: TGTGCCAGCAGTATCTACTCTAGCGGGATTAGGACCTACGAGCAGTACTTC. It translates to CASSIYSSGIRTYEQYF.

The chain combines TRBV19 with TRBJ1-4, with a weak D call TRBD1 (6 bases). The CDR3 contains 15 residues. Deletions cut 3 bases from V and 5 bases from J, with 13 bases between. Germline values: CDR1 LNHDA, CDR2 SQIVND (reference sequence). For the CDR3, the DNA is TGTGCCAGTAGTATCATGACCAGGGGAAATGAAAAACTGTTTTTT. Translating it yields CASSIMTRGNEKLFF.

This sequence joins TRBV10-3 and TRBJ2-1; the match to TRBD2 covers 7 bases. The CDR3 has 13 residues. The V gene end was trimmed by 4 bases and the J gene end by 5 bases; junction bases not matched to a gene: 2. In germline, CDR1 is ENHRY, CDR2 SYGVKD. CDR3 residues: CAISGGGDNEQFF. The CDR3 DNA sequence: TGTGCCATCAGTGGGGGGGGAGACAATGAGCAGTTCTTC.

V usage is TRBV7-2 and J usage is TRBJ2-7; tentative D call: TRBD2 (6 bases). V was shortened by 3 bases and J by 1 base, with 10 bases between the two germline ends. This CDR3 is 14 amino acids long. CDR1 is SGHTA and CDR2 is FQGNSA in the germline V gene. As DNA, the CDR3 is TGTGCCAGCAGCTTTTCCGGGGGTTCCTACGAGCAGTACTTC. Protein product: CASSFSGGSYEQYF.

DNA for the CDR3: TGTGCCAGTATCCCCCGGGAGGCCTCCTACAATGAGCAGTTCTTC. Its translation is CASIPREASYNEQFF. V and J are TRBV19 and TRBJ2-1, with TRBD2 identical over 7 bases. V lost 7 bases, J lost 0 bases, and 6 bases stayed unmatched. CDR1 is LNHDA, CDR2 SQIVND, per germline (reference sequence). CDR3 length: 15 amino acids. Looking up the rest from reference TRBV19 and TRBJ2-1 gives the full variable domain: DGGITQSPKYLFRKEGQNVTLSCEQNLNHDAMYWYRQDPGQGLRLIYYSQIVNDFQKGDIAEGYSVSREKKESFPLTVTSAQKNPTAFYLCASIPREASYNEQFFGPGTRLTVL.

Comment on this clone: In this CDR3 the conserved last residue, phenylalanine or tryptophan, is missing, so a read error is likely. The J gene is TRBJ1-2, the V gene TRBV7-2; D uncertain. Deletions cut 4 bases from V and 7 bases from J, with 19 bases between. CDR1 is SGHTA and CDR2 is FQGNSA in the germline V gene. The CDR3 is 15 amino acids. Here the CDR3 DNA reads TGTGCCAGCAGCTCCGGGCCCTATATTTTGGGTGGCTACACCTCC. Its translation is CASSSGPYILGGYTS.

This clone came up once. The junction differs from germline at one of its ends, possibly a read error. V and J are TRBV7-7 and TRBJ2-5; 7 positions agree with TRBD1. The CDR3 has 14 amino acids. Germline-derived CDR1 and CDR2 are SSHAT and FNYEAQ (reference sequence). The CDR3 region is CASSAGQAQETQYF. The CDR3 bases are TGTGCTAGCAGCGCTGGACAGGCCCAAGAGACCCAGTACTTC.

This clone was picked up one time. The gene calls are TRBV7-6 and TRBJ2-5; 8 nucleotides line up with TRBD2. Germline CDR1 and CDR2: SGHVS and FNYEAQ. J gave up 4 bases and V 5 bases, and 3 bases lay outside the gene matches. The CDR3 is made up of 13 amino acids. The CDR3 protein is CASSTTSGETQYF. The CDR3 DNA reads as TGTGCCAGCAGCACTACTAGCGGAGAGACCCAGTACTTC.

The chain has TRBV7-2 and TRBJ2-7; 8 bases fit TRBD2. Unmatched junction bases numbered 20, after V lost 6 bases and J lost 1 base. The CDR3 has 19 residues. From germline, CDR1 is SGHTA and CDR2 FQGNSA. CDR3 in DNA: TGTGCCAGCAGTTTCCCGCGAAAACCTAGCGGGTCTGCTTCCTACGAGCAGTACTTC. Translation: CASSFPRKPSGSASYEQYF.

The chain is built from TRBV5-5 and TRBJ2-7; maybe TRBD2 (5 bases). Germline CDR1 SGHKS, CDR2 YYEKEE (reference sequence). The length of the CDR3 is 15 residues. Trimming removed 3 bases at V and 6 bases at J, with 19 bases between. The CDR3 is CASSSGLTASVEQYF. CDR3 coding DNA: TGTGCCAGCAGCTCCGGACTTACTGCGTCGGTCGAGCAGTACTTC.

This clone was counted between two and nine times. DNA of the CDR3: TGCGCCAGCAGCCAAATACTACACTCTGGAAACACCATATATTTT. Protein: CASSQILHSGNTIYF. This sequence joins TRBV4-1 and TRBJ1-3, with D hard to call. V lost 2 bases and J lost 0, with 8 bases in between. Germline V CDR1 and CDR2: MGHRA, YSYEKL. There are 15 residues in the CDR3.

The chain links TRBV7-2 to TRBJ2-7; 8 nucleotides align to TRBD1. The CDR3 totals 14 residues. Trimming at V came to 4 bases and at J to 1 base, leaving 3 bases not matched to a gene. From germline, CDR1 is SGHTA and CDR2 FQGNSA. This CDR3 is CASSSQGESYEQYF. The CDR3 DNA is TGTGCCAGCAGCTCACAGGGGGAGTCCTACGAGCAGTACTTC.

This clone was counted once. This chain connects TRBV5-4 to TRBJ2-2, with 8 bases that match TRBD2. Germline CDR1 and CDR2: SGHNT and YYREEE (reference sequence). This CDR3 spans 15 amino acids. V lost 7 bases, J lost 8 bases, and 13 bases stayed unmatched. The CDR3 spells CASSRGSGDTGELFF. The DNA for the CDR3 is TGTGCCAGCTCCCGGGGTAGCGGGGATACTGGGGAGCTGTTTTTT.

The chain combines TRBV15 with TRBJ2-1; D gene uncertain. The CDR3 covers 16 residues. Germline values: CDR1 LNHNV, CDR2 YYDKDF (reference sequence). V lost 1 base to trimming and J lost 0 bases, with 10 bases between them. In DNA form, the CDR3 reads TGTGCCACCAGCAGAGGTCGGTATGGCTCCTACAATGAGCAGTTCTTC. Protein sequence: CATSRGRYGSYNEQFF. Drawing the rest from reference TRBV15 and TRBJ2-1, the complete variable domain is DAMVIQNPRYQVTQFGKPVTLSCSQTLNHNVMYWYQQKSSQAPKLLFHYYDKDFNNEADTPDNFQSRRPNTSFCFLDIRSPGLGDTAMYLCATSRGRYGSYNEQFFGPGTRLTVL.

The chain carries TRBV30 and TRBJ1-6, with D perhaps matching TRBD1 (6 bases). V lost 4 bases to trimming and J lost 7 bases, with 17 bases between them. Germline V CDR1 and CDR2: GTSNPN, SVGIG (reference sequence). This CDR3 spans 15 amino acids. In nucleotides, the CDR3 is TGTGCCTGGAACCGACGGCGGGGGCAGAATTCACCCCTCCACTTT. It codes for CAWNRRRGQNSPLHF.

The chain links TRBV30 to TRBJ1-3; D is uncertain. The V gene's germline CDR1 is GTSNPN and CDR2 SVGIG (reference sequence). V shed 5 bases and J shed 3 bases, with 20 bases lying between them. The CDR3 runs 16 residues. The CDR3 nucleotides read TGTGCCTGGTCCCCCAGGCATTTAAGGATTGGAAACACCATATATTTT. Translating gives CAWSPRHLRIGNTIYF.